Sequencing of this T cell receptor (beta chain) was carried out in a study of radiation and T cells in renal cell carcinoma. A few counts support this clone. The antigen remains unidentified. The table came from immunoSEQ multiplex PCR; TCRdb's copy has only in-frame clones and leaves some out. Here the sample spans about 140,000 clones, less than 90% being singletons. Findings and caveats of the study: Top tumor clonotypes rose in blood 2 weeks post-radiation, then contracted. Without pretreatment biopsies, baseline tumor clonotype presence was undetermined.

The CDR3 spans 16 residues. V shed 4 bases and J shed 2 bases, with 19 bases lying between them. In germline, CDR1 is SGHKS, CDR2 YYEKEE (reference sequence). Time point: blood 4 weeks post-SBRT, at nephrectomy. Treatment: 15 Gy SBRT to primary tumor, nephrectomy 4 weeks later. This sequence was found in a woman in her 50s with renal cell carcinoma. The material sequenced was blood, taken from a patient whose treatment included radiotherapy and nephrectomy. The gene calls are TRBV5-5 and TRBJ2-7; D gene ambiguous. For the CDR3, the DNA is TGTGCCAGCAGCCAAGATGAACTGTCTAGGCCCTACGAGCAGTACTTC. Its translation is CASSQDELSRPYEQYF.